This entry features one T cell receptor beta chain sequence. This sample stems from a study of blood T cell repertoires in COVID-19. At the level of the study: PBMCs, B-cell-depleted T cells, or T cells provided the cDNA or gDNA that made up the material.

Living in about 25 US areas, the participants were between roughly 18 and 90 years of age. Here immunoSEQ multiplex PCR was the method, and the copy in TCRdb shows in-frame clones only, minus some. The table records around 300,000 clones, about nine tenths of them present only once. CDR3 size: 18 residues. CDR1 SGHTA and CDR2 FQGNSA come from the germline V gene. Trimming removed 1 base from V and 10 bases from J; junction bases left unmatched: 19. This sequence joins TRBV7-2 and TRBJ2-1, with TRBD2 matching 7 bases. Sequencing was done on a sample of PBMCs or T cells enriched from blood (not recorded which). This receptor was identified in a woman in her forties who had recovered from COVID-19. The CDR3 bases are TGTGCCAGCAGCTTAGAGGCCCCTCGCAAGCTTACTAGCGACGAGCAGTTCTTC. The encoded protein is CASSLEAPRKLTSDEQFF.